These 30 T cell receptor beta chains were sequenced from one sample in a study of spatial heterogeneity in lung cancer. TCRdb ran MiXCR on the 5' RACE reads and lists one entry per CDR3 protein. Among about 100,000 distinct CDR3 sequences listed, 4.4% were seen once. Antigen specificity for these receptors is unknown. Described time point: sample taken at primary tumor resection. General study findings and limits: Tumoral mutation counts were tracked by counts of expanded intratumoral alpha and beta TCRs.

The specimen comprised lung tumor tissue, sampled at surgery. The receptors stem from a male donor with early-stage non-small cell lung cancer.

The chain uses TRBV6-6 and TRBJ2-6, with TRBD2 matching over 11 bases. CDR1 is MNHNY and CDR2 is SVGAGI in the germline V gene (reference sequence). The J segment lost 1 base and the V segment lost 6 bases, leaving 5 bases of the junction unmatched. The CDR3 covers 17 residues. The CDR3 protein is CASSPGLAASGANVLTF. The CDR3 bases are TGTGCCAGCAGCCCGGGACTAGCGGCATCTGGGGCCAACGTCCTGACTTTC.

This clonotype was counted only a few times. Written as DNA, the CDR3 is TGTGCCAGCAGTCCGACAGGGGCGGGCTATGGCTACACCTTC. This gives the protein CASSPTGAGYGYTF. The chain uses TRBV12-3 or TRBV12-4 and TRBJ1-2; 8 bases are a match to TRBD1. The CDR3 has 14 amino acids. Germline trimming cut 5 bases from V and 4 bases from J; bases unmatched to any gene: 6.

In its sample, this clonotype was seen many times. V usage is TRBV5-1 and J usage is TRBJ1-6; D is undetermined. Looked up from germline, CDR1 is SGHRS and CDR2 is YFSETQ. The CDR3 extends over 13 amino acids. The ends were cut back, 4 bases at V and 13 bases at J, with 15 bases in the middle. DNA for the CDR3: TGCGCCAGCAGCCCGGACGGATTTGGTCCCCTCCACTTT. Protein sequence: CASSPDGFGPLHF.

This clonotype was observed at least ten times. The chain carries TRBV7-8 and TRBJ2-5, with D perhaps TRBD1 (7 bases). V was shortened by 1 base and J by 5 bases, with 20 bases between the two germline ends. The CDR3 loop spans 17 amino acids. Germline values: CDR1 SGHVS, CDR2 FQNEAQ. CDR3 amino acids: CASSLDYRGGERETQYF. The CDR3 region has the DNA TGTGCCAGCAGCTTAGATTACAGGGGAGGAGAGCGTGAGACCCAGTACTTC. Full variable domain (outside the CDR3, taken from reference TRBV7-8 and TRBJ2-5): GAGVSQSPRYKVAKRGQDVALRCDPISGHVSLFWYQQALGQGPEFLTYFQNEAQLDKSGLPSDRFFAERPEGSVSTLKIQRTQQEDSAVYLCASSLDYRGGERETQYFGPGTRLLVL.

This clonotype was detected a few times. With a much larger clone just one base away, this may be a read error. J is TRBJ1-2 and V is TRBV6-5; 7 bases are shared with TRBD1. Germline loops: CDR1 MNHEY, CDR2 SVGAGI. The CDR3 spans 12 residues. Germline trimming cut 6 bases from V and 3 bases from J; bases unmatched to any gene: 1. CDR3 bases: TGTGCCAGCAGGGGGACAGACTATGGCTACACCTTC. As protein: CASRGTDYGYTF.

The CDR3 DNA is TGTGCCAGCTCGGAGTGGGGGCCCCAGCATTTT. Its protein is CASSEWGPQHF. This rearrangement joins TRBV18 to TRBJ1-5; D remains ambiguous. The germline V and J ends were trimmed by 6 bases and 9 bases, with 9 bases remaining between them. The CDR3 totals 11 residues. CDR1 is KGHSH, CDR2 LQKENI, per germline.

This clonotype appeared many times. The chain has TRBV28 and TRBJ1-4; D is ambiguous. V lost 4 bases to trimming and J lost 8 bases, with 8 bases between them. CDR3 length: 12 residues. The germline V gene has CDR1 MDHEN and CDR2 SYDVKM. The CDR3 region has the DNA TGTGCCAGCAGTTCCTTTTGGGAAAAACTGTTTTTT. This codes for CASSSFWEKLFF. Full variable domain (rest looked up from reference TRBV28 and TRBJ1-4): DVKVTQSSRYLVKRTGEKVFLECVQDMDHENMFWYRQDPGLGLRLIYFSYDVKMKEKGDIPEGYSVSREKKERFSLILESASTNQTSMYLCASSSFWEKLFFGSGTQLSVL.

The sample holds many counts of this clonotype. V usage is TRBV5-1 and J usage is TRBJ2-2; TRBD1 matches 7 bases. Germline V gene sequence: CDR1 SGHRS, CDR2 YFSETQ. The V and J ends lost 0 bases and 3 bases, in that order; junction bases with no gene match: 5. The CDR3 sequence is 16 residues long. CDR3 DNA sequence: TGCGCCAGCAGCTTGGAAGGGGGCGGATACACCGGGGAGCTGTTTTTT. Amino acids: CASSLEGGGYTGELFF.

This clonotype was counted many times. The rearrangement links TRBV12-3 or TRBV12-4 to TRBJ2-5; D ambiguous. The V and J ends lost 3 bases and 0 bases respectively, with 8 bases between them. This CDR3 comprises 14 residues. The CDR3 DNA is TGTGCCAGCAGTTTCTCTCGGTACCAAGAGACCCAGTACTTC. Protein sequence: CASSFSRYQETQYF.

The gene calls are TRBV9 and TRBJ2-5; 14 bases are shared with TRBD2. This CDR3 has 16 amino acids. Germline CDR1 and CDR2: SGDLS and YYNGEE. Trimming at V came to 4 bases and at J to 5 bases, leaving 7 bases not matched to a gene. CDR3 amino acids: CASSYGLAGGMETQYF. The CDR3 DNA is TGTGCCAGCAGCTACGGACTAGCGGGAGGAATGGAGACCCAGTACTTC.

This clonotype was seen at least ten times. This sequence joins TRBV29-1 and TRBJ2-5, with 12 bases fitting TRBD2. Germline V CDR1 and CDR2: SQVTM, ANQGSEA. The CDR3 loop spans 15 amino acids. Trimming took 4 bases from V and 2 from J; bases not matched to a gene: 5. CDR3 bases: TGCAGCGTTGCCCCACTAGCGGGAGGTCAAGAGACCCAGTACTTC. Residues: CSVAPLAGGQETQYF.

This clonotype was recorded many times. In DNA form, the CDR3 reads TGTGCCAGCAGTTACTTAGGGTTAGGAAATTCACCCCTCCACTTT. Its protein product is CASSYLGLGNSPLHF. The rearrangement joins TRBV6-6 to TRBJ1-6; no clear D. The CDR3 is 15 residues long. The germline CDR1 and CDR2 sequences are MNHNY and SVGAGI (reference sequence). Trimming pared 1 base from V and 7 bases from J, leaving 11 bases between.

There are many counts of this clonotype. The chain uses TRBV7-9 and TRBJ2-2; D call uncertain. The CDR3 sequence is 13 residues long. V was clipped by 1 base and J by 9 bases, with 9 bases between them. CDR1 SEHNR and CDR2 FQNEAQ come from the germline V gene (reference sequence). The DNA for the CDR3 is TGTGCCAGCAGCTTAGTCCCGATGTGGGAGCTGTTTTTT. It yields the protein CASSLVPMWELFF.

This clonotype was detected only a few times. V usage is TRBV18 and J usage is TRBJ1-2; D ambiguous. Trimming took off 3 bases at V and 8 bases at J, with 13 bases between the two ends. CDR1 is KGHSH, CDR2 LQKENI, per germline. This CDR3 contains 13 residues. Written as DNA, the CDR3 is TGTGCCAGCTCACCCTCACCCCTGGAAGGCTACACCTTC. It encodes CASSPSPLEGYTF.

In this sample, this clonotype turned up many times. The DNA is omitted, as the CDR3 cannot be located on it reliably, and the CDR3 follows TCRdb's listing. The CDR3 is CASILGPRAGELFF. The chain couples TRBV2 to TRBJ2-2; the table gives TRBD1 as D, unverified against the DNA. The CDR3 totals 14 residues, both ends included. CDR1 is SNHLY, CDR2 FYNNEI, per germline.

This clonotype was seen many times. This sequence joins TRBV20-1 and TRBJ1-4; D is possibly TRBD1 (6 bases). The CDR3 has 14 residues. Germline CDR1 reads DFQATT; CDR2 reads SNEGSKA (reference sequence). V was shortened by 6 bases and J by 8 bases, with 19 bases between the two germline ends. Here the CDR3 DNA reads TGCAGTGCCAGGGGATCGTGGATTGGAGAAAAACTGTTTTTT. The encoded protein is CSARGSWIGEKLFF.

This clonotype appeared many times. The chain has TRBV5-1 and TRBJ2-1; D is possibly TRBD1 (5 bases). This CDR3 is built from 13 residues. CDR1 and CDR2 (germline): SGHRS, YFSETQ. V was shortened by 6 bases and J by 0 bases, with 7 bases between the two germline ends. The CDR3 nucleotides read TGCGCCAGCACAGGGATCTCCTACAATGAGCAGTTCTTC. Translation: CASTGISYNEQFF.

This clonotype was recorded many times. This chain uses TRBV10-3 with TRBJ2-1, with unresolved D. Between the trimmed V and J ends, which lost 2 bases and 9 bases, there was a span of 14 bases. This CDR3 is 14 amino acids long. Germline V gene lookup returns CDR1 ENHRY and CDR2 SYGVKD. CDR3 nucleotides: TGTGCCATCAGTGAGCTGGCCGCGGTGGGTGAGCAGTTCTTC. This sequence encodes CAISELAAVGEQFF.

This clonotype showed up many times. V usage is TRBV5-6 and J usage is TRBJ1-3; D unclear. Germline lookup yields CDR1 SGHDT and CDR2 YYEEEE. V gave up 3 bases and J gave up 4 bases, with 20 bases separating them. This CDR3 has 17 residues. CDR3 amino acids: CASSSTIGRERGNTIYF. The CDR3 coding sequence is TGTGCCAGCAGCTCAACAATCGGACGGGAACGAGGAAACACCATATATTTT.

The gene calls are TRBV3-1 and TRBJ1-1, with D uncertain. Germline assignment: CDR1 LGHDT and CDR2 YNNKEL (reference sequence). Trimming removed 1 base at V and 5 bases at J, with 11 bases between. This CDR3 is 14 amino acids long. CDR3 sequence reads: CASSQVGSRTEAFF. The CDR3, as DNA: TGTGCCAGCAGCCAAGTAGGATCTCGTACTGAAGCTTTCTTT.

Ten or more counts support this clonotype. The chain is built from TRBV27 and TRBJ2-5; 7 bases line up with TRBD2. The CDR3 is 17 amino acids. V trimming: 4 bases; J trimming: 1 base; junction bases outside the gene matches: 12. Germline CDR1 and CDR2: MNHEY and SMNVEV (reference sequence). DNA for the CDR3: TGTGCCAGCAGTTGGAGGTGGGGGGGTCCCCCCCAAGAGACCCAGTACTTC. It specifies CASSWRWGGPPQETQYF.

This clonotype was counted at least ten times. The chain combines TRBV20-1 with TRBJ1-5; D is uncertain. CDR3 length: 14 residues. V dropped 1 base and J dropped 9 bases, with 16 bases sitting between them. Germline V CDR1 and CDR2: DFQATT, SNEGSKA (reference sequence). This CDR3 is CSARGGQPDGPQHF. In DNA, the CDR3 is TGCAGTGCTAGAGGCGGGCAGCCCGATGGGCCCCAGCATTTT.

The table lists this clonotype with many counts. The V call is TRBV7-9, the J call TRBJ2-1; D not certain. Germline CDR1 reads SEHNR; CDR2 reads FQNEAQ (reference sequence). Trimming cost V 5 bases and J 3 bases, with 23 bases left between them. The CDR3 consists of 18 residues. CDR3 in DNA: TGTGCCAGCAGCGCTAATGCCGCTGGGGTTGTAGACTACAATGAGCAGTTCTTC. Its translation is CASSANAAGVVDYNEQFF.

This clonotype has ten or more counts. This chain joins TRBV5-1 and TRBJ2-5, with D uncertain. The V gene's germline CDR1 is SGHRS and CDR2 YFSETQ. V was clipped by 1 base and J by 1 base, with 11 bases between them. This CDR3 has 15 residues. CDR3 sequence (DNA): TGCGCCAGCAGCTTGATGTCGCAGACCCAAGAGACCCAGTACTTC. This sequence encodes CASSLMSQTQETQYF. Based on the CDR3 plus reference TRBV5-1 and TRBJ2-5, the full variable domain is KAGVTQTPRYLIKTRGQQVTLSCSPISGHRSVSWYQQTPGQGLQFLFEYFSETQRNKGNFPGRFSGRQFSNSRSEMNVSTLELGDSALYLCASSLMSQTQETQYFGPGTRLLVL.

The gene calls are TRBV27 and TRBJ1-4; possible D gene TRBD1, 5 bases. CDR1 is MNHEY, CDR2 SMNVEV, per germline (reference sequence). V was pared by 5 bases and J by 8 bases, with 15 bases between. There are 14 residues in the CDR3. Written as DNA, the CDR3 is TGTGCCAGCAGTCCGGAGGGGACTGCGGAAAAACTGTTTTTT. It codes for CASSPEGTAEKLFF.

This clonotype was seen at least ten times. This chain connects TRBV6-2 or TRBV6-3 to TRBJ2-5; D not certain. With 6 bases removed from V and 4 bases from J, the gap between germline ends came to 15 bases. Germline CDR1 MNHEY, CDR2 SVGEGT. The CDR3 has 14 residues. This CDR3 is CASSLQGVGETQYF. For the CDR3, the DNA is TGTGCCAGCAGCTTACAAGGAGTGGGAGAGACCCAGTACTTC.

The genes are TRBV4-1 and TRBJ1-1; D gene uncertain. There are 20 residues in the CDR3. The germline V and J ends were trimmed by 3 bases and 1 base, with 27 bases remaining between them. Germline V gene lookup returns CDR1 MGHRA and CDR2 YSYEKL. The DNA for the CDR3 is TGCGCCAGCAGCCAGGAAGTTTCATTTGAGGGCGTACAGCCGAACACTGAAGCTTTCTTT. Amino acids: CASSQEVSFEGVQPNTEAFF.

This clonotype was counted ten times or more. V is TRBV10-1 and J is TRBJ2-5; D might be TRBD2 (5 bases). V was shortened by 6 bases and J by 0 bases, with 8 bases between the two germline ends. Germline values: CDR1 WNHNN, CDR2 SYGVQD (reference sequence). The CDR3 sequence is 13 residues long. CDR3 coding DNA: TGCGCCAGCAGCCAGGACTACCAAGAGACCCAGTACTTC. This codes for CASSQDYQETQYF.

At least ten counts were recorded for this clonotype. The CDR3 sequence is CASSLGQANYGYTF. Written as DNA, the CDR3 is TGTGCCAGCAGTTTGGGACAGGCTAACTATGGCTACACCTTC. V gene TRBV28 combines with J gene TRBJ1-2; TRBD1 aligns across 8 bases. V lost 3 bases to trimming and J lost 0 bases; unmatched junction nucleotides: 0. Per the germline V gene, CDR1 is MDHEN and CDR2 is SYDVKM. CDR3 size: 14 residues.

This clonotype appeared many times. V gene TRBV7-2 combines with J gene TRBJ2-1; TRBD2 matches 13 bases. CDR3 length: 15 residues. Germline CDR1 SGHTA, CDR2 FQGNSA. J gave up 4 bases and V 5 bases, and 2 bases lay outside the gene matches. The CDR3 nucleotides read TGTGCCAGCAGCAGGGGACTAGCGGGATACAATGAGCAGTTCTTC. Translated, it gives CASSRGLAGYNEQFF.